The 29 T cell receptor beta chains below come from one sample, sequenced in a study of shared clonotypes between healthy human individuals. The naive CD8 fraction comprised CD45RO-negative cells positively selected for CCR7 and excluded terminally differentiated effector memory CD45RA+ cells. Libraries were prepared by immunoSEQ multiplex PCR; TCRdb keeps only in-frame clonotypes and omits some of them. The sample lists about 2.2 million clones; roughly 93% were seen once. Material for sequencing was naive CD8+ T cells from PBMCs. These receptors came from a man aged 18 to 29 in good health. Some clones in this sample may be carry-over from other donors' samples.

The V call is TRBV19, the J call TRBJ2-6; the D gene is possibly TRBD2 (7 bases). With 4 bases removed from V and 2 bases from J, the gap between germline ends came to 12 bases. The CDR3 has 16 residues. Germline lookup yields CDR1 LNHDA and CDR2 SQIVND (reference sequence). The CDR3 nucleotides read TGTGCCAGTAGTACGGGGGGCTCCGCTGGGGCCAACGTCCTGACTTTC. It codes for CASSTGGSAGANVLTF.

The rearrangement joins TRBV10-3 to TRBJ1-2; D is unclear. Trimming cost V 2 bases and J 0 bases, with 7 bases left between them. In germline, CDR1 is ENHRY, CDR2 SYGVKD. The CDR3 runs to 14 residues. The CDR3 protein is CAISEGLTNYGYTF. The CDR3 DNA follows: TGTGCCATCAGTGAGGGACTGACTAACTATGGCTACACCTTC.

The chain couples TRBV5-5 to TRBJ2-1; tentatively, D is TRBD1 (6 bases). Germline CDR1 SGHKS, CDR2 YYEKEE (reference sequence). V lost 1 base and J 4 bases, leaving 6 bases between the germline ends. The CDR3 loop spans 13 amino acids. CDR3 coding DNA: TGTGCCAGCAGCTTGACAGGGTACAATGAGCAGTTCTTC. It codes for CASSLTGYNEQFF.

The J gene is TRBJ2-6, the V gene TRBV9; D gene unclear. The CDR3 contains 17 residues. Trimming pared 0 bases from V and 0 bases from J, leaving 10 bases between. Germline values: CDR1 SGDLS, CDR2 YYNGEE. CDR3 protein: CASSVEQYPSGANVLTF. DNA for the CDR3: TGTGCCAGCAGCGTAGAGCAGTACCCCTCTGGGGCCAACGTCCTGACTTTC.

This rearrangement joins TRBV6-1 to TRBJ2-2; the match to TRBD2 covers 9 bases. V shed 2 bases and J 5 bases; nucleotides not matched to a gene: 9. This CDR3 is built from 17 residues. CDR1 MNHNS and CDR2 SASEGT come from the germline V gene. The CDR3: CASSERVAGAGTGELFF. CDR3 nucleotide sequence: TGTGCCAGCAGTGAACGCGTAGCGGGAGCGGGTACCGGGGAGCTGTTTTTT.

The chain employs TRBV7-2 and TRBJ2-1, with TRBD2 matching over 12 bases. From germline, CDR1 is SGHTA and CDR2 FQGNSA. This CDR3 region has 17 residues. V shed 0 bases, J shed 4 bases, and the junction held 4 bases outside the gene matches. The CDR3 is CASSLATSGRRYNEQFF. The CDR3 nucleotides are TGTGCCAGCAGCTTAGCAACTAGCGGGAGGCGGTACAATGAGCAGTTCTTC.

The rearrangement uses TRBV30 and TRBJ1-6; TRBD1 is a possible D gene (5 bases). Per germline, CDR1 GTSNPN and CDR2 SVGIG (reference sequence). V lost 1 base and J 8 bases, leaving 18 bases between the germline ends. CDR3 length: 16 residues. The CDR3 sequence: CAWSEAWARGDSPLHF. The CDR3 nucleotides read TGTGCCTGGAGTGAGGCCTGGGCGAGAGGGGATTCACCCCTCCACTTT.

In DNA, the CDR3 is TGCGCCAGCAGCCAACTTAACCGGGACAGGGCCTACGAGCAGTACTTC. It specifies CASSQLNRDRAYEQYF. The chain has TRBV4-1 and TRBJ2-7, with 9 bases that match TRBD1. CDR1 is MGHRA and CDR2 is YSYEKL in the germline V gene. Trimming removed 2 bases from V and 2 bases from J; junction bases left unmatched: 7. The CDR3 spans 16 residues.

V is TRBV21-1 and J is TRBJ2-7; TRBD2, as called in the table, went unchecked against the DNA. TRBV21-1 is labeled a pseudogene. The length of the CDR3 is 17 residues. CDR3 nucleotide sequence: TGTGCCAGCAGCAAACAGCCGCGGGACTTCACCTTTTACGAGCAGTACTTC. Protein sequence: CASSKQPRDFTFYEQYF.

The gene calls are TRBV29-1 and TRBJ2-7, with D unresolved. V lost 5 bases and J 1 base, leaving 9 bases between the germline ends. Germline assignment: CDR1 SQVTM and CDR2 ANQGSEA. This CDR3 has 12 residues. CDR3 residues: CSVLTQSYEQYF. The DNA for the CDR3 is TGCAGCGTTCTGACACAATCCTACGAGCAGTACTTC.

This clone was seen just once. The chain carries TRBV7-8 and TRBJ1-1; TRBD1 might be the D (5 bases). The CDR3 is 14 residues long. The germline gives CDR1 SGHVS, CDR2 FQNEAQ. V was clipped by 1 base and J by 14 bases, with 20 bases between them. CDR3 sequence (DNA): TGTGCCAGCAGCTTAGATCGGGGGTCAAACACTTTGTTCTTT. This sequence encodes CASSLDRGSNTLFF. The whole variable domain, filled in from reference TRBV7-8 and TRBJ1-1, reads GAGVSQSPRYKVAKRGQDVALRCDPISGHVSLFWYQQALGQGPEFLTYFQNEAQLDKSGLPSDRFFAERPEGSVSTLKIQRTQQEDSAVYLCASSLDRGSNTLFFGQGTRLTVV.

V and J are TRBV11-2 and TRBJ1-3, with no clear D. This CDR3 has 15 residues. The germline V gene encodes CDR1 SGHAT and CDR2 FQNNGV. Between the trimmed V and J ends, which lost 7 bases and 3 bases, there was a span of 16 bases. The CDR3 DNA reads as TGTGCCAGCAACCCGTCGAGGGCCCTTGGAAACACCATATATTTT. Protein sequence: CASNPSRALGNTIYF.

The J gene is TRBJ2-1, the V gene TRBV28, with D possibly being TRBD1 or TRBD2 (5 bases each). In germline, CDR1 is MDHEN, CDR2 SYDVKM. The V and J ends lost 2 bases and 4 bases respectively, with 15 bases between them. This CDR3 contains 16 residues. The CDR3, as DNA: TGTGCCAGCAGTTTAACGTCGGGACGGAATTACAATGAGCAGTTCTTC. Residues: CASSLTSGRNYNEQFF. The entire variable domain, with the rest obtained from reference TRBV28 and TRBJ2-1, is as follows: DVKVTQSSRYLVKRTGEKVFLECVQDMDHENMFWYRQDPGLGLRLIYFSYDVKMKEKGDIPEGYSVSREKKERFSLILESASTNQTSMYLCASSLTSGRNYNEQFFGPGTRLTVL.

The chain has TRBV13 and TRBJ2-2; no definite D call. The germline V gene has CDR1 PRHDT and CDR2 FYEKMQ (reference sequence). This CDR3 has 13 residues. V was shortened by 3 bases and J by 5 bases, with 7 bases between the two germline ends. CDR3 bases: TGTGCCAGCAGCTTCGTGGGGACCGGGGAGCTGTTTTTT. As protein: CASSFVGTGELFF.

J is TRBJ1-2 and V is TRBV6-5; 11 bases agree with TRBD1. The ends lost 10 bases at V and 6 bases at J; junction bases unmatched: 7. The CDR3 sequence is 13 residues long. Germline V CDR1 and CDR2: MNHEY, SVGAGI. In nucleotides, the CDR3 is TGTGCCACCTCCGGGACAGGGGGAAATGGCTACACCTTC. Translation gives CATSGTGGNGYTF.

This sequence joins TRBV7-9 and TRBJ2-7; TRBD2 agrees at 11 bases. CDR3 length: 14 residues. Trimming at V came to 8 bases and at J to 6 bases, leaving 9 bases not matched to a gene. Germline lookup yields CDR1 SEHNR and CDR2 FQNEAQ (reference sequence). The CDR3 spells CASASPGLAAEQYF. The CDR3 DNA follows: TGTGCCAGCGCAAGCCCGGGACTAGCGGCCGAGCAGTACTTC. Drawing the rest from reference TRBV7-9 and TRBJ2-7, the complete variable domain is DTGVSQNPRHKITKRGQNVTFRCDPISEHNRLYWYRQTLGQGPEFLTYFQNEAQLEKSRLLSDRFSAERPKGSFSTLEIQRTEQGDSAMYLCASASPGLAAEQYFGPGTRLTVT.

As DNA, the CDR3 is TGCGCCAGCAGCTTGGACCAGGGAGTGGAGACTGAAGCTTTCTTT. Translated: CASSLDQGVETEAFF. V and J are TRBV5-1 and TRBJ1-1; possibly TRBD1 for D (5 bases). This CDR3 region has 15 residues. V lost 0 bases to trimming and J lost 5 bases, with 14 bases between them. Germline CDR1 reads SGHRS; CDR2 reads YFSETQ.

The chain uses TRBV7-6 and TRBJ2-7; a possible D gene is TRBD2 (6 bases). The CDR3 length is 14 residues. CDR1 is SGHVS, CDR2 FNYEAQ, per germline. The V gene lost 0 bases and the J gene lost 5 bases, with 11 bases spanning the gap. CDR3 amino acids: CASSLAITSNEQYF. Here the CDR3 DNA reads TGTGCCAGCAGCTTAGCGATAACTAGCAACGAGCAGTACTTC.

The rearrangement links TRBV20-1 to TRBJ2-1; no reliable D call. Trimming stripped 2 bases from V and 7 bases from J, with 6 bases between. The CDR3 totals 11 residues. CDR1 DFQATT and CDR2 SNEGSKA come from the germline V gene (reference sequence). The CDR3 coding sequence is TGCAGTGCTAGAAGAGCTAATGAGCAGTTCTTC. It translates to CSARRANEQFF.

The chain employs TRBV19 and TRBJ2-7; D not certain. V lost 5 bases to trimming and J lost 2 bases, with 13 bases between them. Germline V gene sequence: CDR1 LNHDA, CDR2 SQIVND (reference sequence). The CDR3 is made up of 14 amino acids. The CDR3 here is CASSSAGPTYEQYF. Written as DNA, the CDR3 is TGTGCCAGTAGTTCCGCAGGCCCAACCTACGAGCAGTACTTC.

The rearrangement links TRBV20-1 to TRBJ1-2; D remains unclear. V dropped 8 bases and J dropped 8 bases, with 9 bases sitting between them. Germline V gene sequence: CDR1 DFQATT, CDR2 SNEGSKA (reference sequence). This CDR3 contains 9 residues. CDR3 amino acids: CSPPGGYTF. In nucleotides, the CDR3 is TGCAGTCCTCCGGGCGGCTACACCTTC.

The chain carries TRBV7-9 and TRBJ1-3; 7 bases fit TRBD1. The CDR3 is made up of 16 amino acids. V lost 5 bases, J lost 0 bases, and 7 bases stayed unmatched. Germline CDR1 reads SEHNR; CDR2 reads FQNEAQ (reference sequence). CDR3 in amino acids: CASSTGTVNSGNTIYF. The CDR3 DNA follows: TGTGCCAGCAGCACCGGGACAGTGAACTCTGGAAACACCATATATTTT.

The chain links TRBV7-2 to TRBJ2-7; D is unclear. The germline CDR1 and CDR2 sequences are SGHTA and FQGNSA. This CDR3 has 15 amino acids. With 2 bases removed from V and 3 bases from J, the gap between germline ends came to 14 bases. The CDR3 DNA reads TGTGCCAGCAGCTTACTCTCGCAGCCCAGCTACGAGCAGTACTTC. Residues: CASSLLSQPSYEQYF. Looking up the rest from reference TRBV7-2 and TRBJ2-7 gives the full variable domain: GAGVSQSPSNKVTEKGKDVELRCDPISGHTALYWYRQSLGQGLEFLIYFQGNSAPDKSGLPSDRFSAERTGGSVSTLTIQRTQQEDSAVYLCASSLLSQPSYEQYFGPGTRLTVT.

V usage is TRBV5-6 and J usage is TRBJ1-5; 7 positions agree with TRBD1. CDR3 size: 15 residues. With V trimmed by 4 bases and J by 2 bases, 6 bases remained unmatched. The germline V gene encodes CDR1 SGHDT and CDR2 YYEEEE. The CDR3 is CASSVTGFGNQPQHF. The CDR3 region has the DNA TGTGCCAGCAGCGTGACAGGGTTTGGCAATCAGCCCCAGCATTTT. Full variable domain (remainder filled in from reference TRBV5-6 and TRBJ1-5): DAGVTQSPTHLIKTRGQQVTLRCSPKSGHDTVSWYQQALGQGPQFIFQYYEEEERQRGNFPDRFSGHQFPNYSSELNVNALLLGDSALYLCASSVTGFGNQPQHFGDGTRLSIL.

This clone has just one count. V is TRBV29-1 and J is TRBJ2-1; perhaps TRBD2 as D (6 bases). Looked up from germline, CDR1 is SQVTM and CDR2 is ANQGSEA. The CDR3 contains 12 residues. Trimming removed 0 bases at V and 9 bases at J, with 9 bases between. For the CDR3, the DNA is TGCAGCGTTGAAGATATGGGGGGTGAGCAGTTCTTC. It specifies CSVEDMGGEQFF.

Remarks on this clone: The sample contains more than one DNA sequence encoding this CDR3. CDR3 bases: TGTGCCAGCAGCTTGGAAGCGTCTGGAAACACCATATATTTT. Its protein product is CASSLEASGNTIYF. This chain uses TRBV5-6 with TRBJ1-3; no clear D gene. CDR1 is SGHDT and CDR2 is YYEEEE in the germline V gene. This CDR3 contains 14 residues. V was pared by 0 bases and J by 1 base, with 5 bases between. Complete variable domain (other parts from reference TRBV5-6 and TRBJ1-3): DAGVTQSPTHLIKTRGQQVTLRCSPKSGHDTVSWYQQALGQGPQFIFQYYEEEERQRGNFPDRFSGHQFPNYSSELNVNALLLGDSALYLCASSLEASGNTIYFGEGSWLTVV.

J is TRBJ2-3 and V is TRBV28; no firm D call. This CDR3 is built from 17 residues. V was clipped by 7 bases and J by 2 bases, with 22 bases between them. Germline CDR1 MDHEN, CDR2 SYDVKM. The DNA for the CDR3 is TGTGCCAGCAACTTCCCCTCCGGTGGCAGTTTCACAGATACGCAGTATTTT. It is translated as CASNFPSGGSFTDTQYF.

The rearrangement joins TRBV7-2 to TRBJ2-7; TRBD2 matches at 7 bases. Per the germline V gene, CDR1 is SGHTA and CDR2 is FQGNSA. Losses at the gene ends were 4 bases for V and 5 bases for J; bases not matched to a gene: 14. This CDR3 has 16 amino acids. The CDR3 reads CASSSMGGRSDHEQYF. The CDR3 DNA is TGTGCCAGCAGCTCAATGGGGGGGAGGAGCGATCACGAGCAGTACTTC.

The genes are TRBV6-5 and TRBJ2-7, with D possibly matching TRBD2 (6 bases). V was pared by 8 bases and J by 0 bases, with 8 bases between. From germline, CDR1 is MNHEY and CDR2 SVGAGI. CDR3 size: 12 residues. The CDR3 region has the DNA TGTGCCAGCGGGAGGTCCTCCTACGAGCAGTACTTC. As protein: CASGRSSYEQYF.